The 6 T cell receptor beta chains below come from one sample, sequenced in a study of blood T cell repertoires in COVID-19. Data came from immunoSEQ multiplex PCR; TCRdb stores just in-frame clones and leaves some out. The sample consists of about 350,000 clones, roughly 90% of them appearing once. The sequenced material came from PBMCs or T cells enriched from blood (not recorded which). The receptors shown here come from a woman in her 30s who had recovered from COVID-19.

The genes are TRBV6-2 or TRBV6-3 and TRBJ2-7, with 11 bases lining up with TRBD1. The germline V gene encodes CDR1 MNHEY and CDR2 SVGEGT. V trimming: 0 bases; J trimming: 3 bases; junction bases outside the gene matches: 16. The CDR3 covers 20 residues. DNA for the CDR3: TGTGCCAGCAGTTACTCGGGGCGGACAGGGGGCGTTCGGTGGAGCTACGAGCAGTACTTC. This gives the protein CASSYSGRTGGVRWSYEQYF.

The V gene is TRBV7-2, the J gene TRBJ1-1; D possibly corresponds to TRBD1 (6 bases). Trimming removed 5 bases at V and 4 bases at J, with 11 bases between. The CDR3 extends over 13 amino acids. Germline V gives CDR1 SGHTA, CDR2 FQGNSA. For the CDR3, the DNA is TGTGCCAGCAGCGCGACAGGTGTCACTGAAGCTTTCTTT. It codes for CASSATGVTEAFF.

The rearrangement uses TRBV7-9 and TRBJ2-5; a weak D match, TRBD1 (5 bases). The V gene's germline CDR1 is SEHNR and CDR2 FQNEAQ (reference sequence). V lost 2 bases, J lost 5 bases, and 12 bases lay in between. The CDR3 covers 14 residues. The CDR3 reads CASSLRQGVETQYF. CDR3 in DNA: TGTGCCAGCAGCTTACGGCAGGGTGTCGAGACCCAGTACTTC.

This clone has a single count. The CDR3 loop reads CASMGGGRAEKLFF. Here the CDR3 DNA reads TGTGCCAGCATGGGCGGGGGCAGGGCTGAAAAACTGTTTTTT. The chain employs TRBV2 and TRBJ1-4; TRBD1 might be the D (6 bases). Looked up from germline, CDR1 is SNHLY and CDR2 is FYNNEI. Trimming cost V 7 bases and J 7 bases, with 16 bases left between them. CDR3 length: 14 amino acids.

The genes are TRBV30 and TRBJ2-2, with 8 bases fitting TRBD2. Germline lookup yields CDR1 GTSNPN and CDR2 SVGIG (reference sequence). Unmatched junction bases numbered 9, after V lost 4 bases and J lost 5 bases. The CDR3 covers 15 residues. This chain's CDR3 is CAWTPIGGGTGELFF. DNA for the CDR3: TGTGCCTGGACTCCCATTGGCGGGGGGACCGGGGAGCTGTTTTTT.

The chain has TRBV4-1 and TRBJ1-4, with no clear D. Germline lookup yields CDR1 MGHRA and CDR2 YSYEKL. The CDR3 is 18 amino acids. V gave up 3 bases and J gave up 0 bases, with 17 bases separating them. CDR3 in amino acids: CASSHTPTTGTTNEKLFF. The CDR3 coding sequence is TGCGCCAGCAGCCATACCCCGACAACCGGCACAACTAATGAAAAACTGTTTTTT.